A single T cell receptor beta chain is shown here with its context. This clone was counted many times. The specificity of this receptor is unknown. No qualities accompany the bases; no much larger clone lies one base away. The library was generated by the immunoSEQ multiplex PCR assay. The source study handled its data this way. A statistical classification framework was built to diagnose cytomegalovirus status from the catalog of TCR beta chain sequences. In TCRdb, the immuneACCESS table is reduced to in-frame sequences with V and J assigned. These tables do not hold every clone; where another copy was compared, an unresolved V gene accounts for under half, and the others remain unexplained. Clonal size and the V and J genes are those of that table, whereas D and trimming came from the DNA. In all, the sample holds 250,000 to 400,000 clones, and over 75% of those were seen once. The ten largest make up around 1% of the sample.

The donors were included in the validation cohort of around 120 subjects, a group kept apart from the roughly 610-subject first cohort. These data originate in a study of cytomegalovirus exposure and HLA in healthy donors (dated by TCRdb to 2017 to 2019). Context from the whole study: According to a later analysis, one platform produced both the approximately 110 validation repertoires and the roughly 650 repertoires of the first cohort. A separate validation cohort of 100 to 150 different subjects was used in addition to the approximately 700-subject first cohort. To predict cytomegalovirus infection status, the study brought together high-throughput TCR immunosequencing, statistical association of individual TCRs with disease status, and machine learning. The study aimed to test whether signatures of past pathogen exposure could be identified by cataloging public T cell receptors.

Study-wide findings and limitations: Cytomegalovirus status was reported to be diagnosed by the classifier with high specificity and sensitivity in both the original and validation cohorts. While some public TCRs were present in many individuals, most TCR sequences turned up only very rarely across donors. A later analysis found that TCRs clustered in the first cohort also tended to co-occur in the 120 validation repertoires, with 90% to 95% of cluster scores above 0. It was suggested by the authors that the approach could potentially be generalized to other disease states and immunological phenotypes. Three of the identified cytomegalovirus-associated TCR beta chains were confirmed in vitro to be specific for cytomegalovirus antigens. A later analysis had no HLA typing for the validation cohort, so co-occurrence there was scored across all 130 or so repertoires. A total of fewer than 200 TCR beta chains were listed by the study as associated with cytomegalovirus.

Per the germline V gene, MNHNS is the CDR1 and SASEGT is the CDR2. V ends up 1 base short and J 8 bases short, with an unmatched junction base count of 4. From the cysteine up to the phenylalanine, the CDR3 has a length of 14 residues. Only the CDR3 DNA is retained, 42 bases long and in frame from the first base. Sequencing was performed on PBMCs. This sequence uses TRBV6-1 and TRBJ1-5; 8 junctional bases match TRBD1. This clonotype was sampled from a man aged 25-45 years in good health and CMV-seronegative. In nucleotide form, the sequence is TGTGCCAGCAGTGAAGGGACAGGGTCGGAGCCCCAGCATTTT. Its protein reads: CASSEGTGSEPQHF.